The source of this T cell receptor (beta chain) is a study of T cells in localized non-small cell lung cancer. Profiled with immunoSEQ multiplex PCR; TCRdb holds only in-frame clones, not every one. The sample yields more than 10,000 clones, 28% seen once. General study results and limits: In adjacent lung appeared a median approximately 57 of the top 100 tumor clones. Blood T cell density predicted longer survival; adjacent-lung clonality, shorter. The greatest T cell clonality was found in uninvolved adjacent lung (higher than in tumor).

This clone ranks as medium-sized. Its antigen is not identified. The material was lung tumor tissue, obtained before any cancer treatment. This sequence was found in an older female donor with stage I lung adenocarcinoma.

For the CDR3, the DNA is TGCAGCGTGCGTGTGCGGGGAGGCCTTTGGGAAGAGACCCAGTACTTC. It yields the protein CSVRVRGGLWEETQYF. The chain is built from TRBV29-1 and TRBJ2-5; D is perhaps TRBD2 (6 bases). The ends were cut back, 6 bases at V and 3 bases at J, with 23 bases in the middle. Germline CDR1 is SQVTM and CDR2 is ANQGSEA. The CDR3 is made up of 16 amino acids. Looking up the rest from reference TRBV29-1 and TRBJ2-5 gives the full variable domain: SAVISQKPSRDICQRGTSLTIQCQVDSQVTMMFWYRQQPGQSLTLIATANQGSEATYESGFVIDKFPISRPNLTFSTLTVSNMSPEDSSIYLCSVRVRGGLWEETQYFGPGTRLLVL.